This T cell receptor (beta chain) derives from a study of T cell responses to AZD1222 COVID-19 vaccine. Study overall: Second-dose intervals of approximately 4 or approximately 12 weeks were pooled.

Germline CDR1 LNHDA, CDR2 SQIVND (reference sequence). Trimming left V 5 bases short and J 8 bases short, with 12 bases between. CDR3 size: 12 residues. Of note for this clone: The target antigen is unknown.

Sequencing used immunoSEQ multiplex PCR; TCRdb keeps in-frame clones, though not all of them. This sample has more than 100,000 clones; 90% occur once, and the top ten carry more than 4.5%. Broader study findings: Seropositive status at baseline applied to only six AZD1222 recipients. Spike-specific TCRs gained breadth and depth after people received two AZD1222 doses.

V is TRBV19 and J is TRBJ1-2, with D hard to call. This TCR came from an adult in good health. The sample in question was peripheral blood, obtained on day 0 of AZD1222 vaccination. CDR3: CASSSQAYGYTF. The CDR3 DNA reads TGTGCCAGTAGTTCTCAGGCGTACGGCTACACCTTC.